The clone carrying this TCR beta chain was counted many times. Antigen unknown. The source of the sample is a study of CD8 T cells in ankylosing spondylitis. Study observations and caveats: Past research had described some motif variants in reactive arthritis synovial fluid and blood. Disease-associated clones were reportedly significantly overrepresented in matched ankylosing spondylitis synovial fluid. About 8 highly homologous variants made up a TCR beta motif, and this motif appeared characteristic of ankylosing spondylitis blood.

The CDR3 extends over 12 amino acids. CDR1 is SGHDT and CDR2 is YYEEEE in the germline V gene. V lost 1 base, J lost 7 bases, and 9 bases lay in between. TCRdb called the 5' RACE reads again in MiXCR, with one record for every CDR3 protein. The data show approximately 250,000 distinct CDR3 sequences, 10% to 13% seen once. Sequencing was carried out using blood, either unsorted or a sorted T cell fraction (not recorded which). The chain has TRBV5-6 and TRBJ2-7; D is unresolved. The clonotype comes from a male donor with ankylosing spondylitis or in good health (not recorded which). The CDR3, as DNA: TGTGCCAGCAGCTTGACCGCTTTAGAGCAGTACTTC. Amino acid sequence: CASSLTALEQYF.